Sequencing of this TCR beta chain was carried out in a study of response to subunit inactivated influenza vaccine. This clonotype was seen more than once but under ten times. V was shortened by 4 bases and J by 1 base, with 11 bases between the two germline ends. Per the germline V gene, CDR1 is MNHEY and CDR2 is SMNVEV (reference sequence). The CDR3 extends over 14 amino acids. TCRdb passed the RT-PCR reads through MiXCR, listing each CDR3 protein once. The data contain about 520,000 distinct CDR3 sequences, about a tenth of them singletons. The chain joins TRBV27 to TRBJ2-7; weak D call: TRBD1 (5 bases). The sample was PBMCs from blood, taken about 6 weeks after vaccination. The source is a man in his fifties who received an inactivated influenza vaccine. CDR3 loop: CASSSLGASYEQYF. The CDR3 region has the DNA TGTGCCAGCAGTTCCCTTGGGGCTTCCTACGAGCAGTACTTC.